This TCR beta chain came from a study of cytomegalovirus exposure and HLA in healthy donors. Whole-study results and caveats: It was confirmed in vitro that a few of the CMV-associated chains were specific for CMV antigens.

Trimming removed 0 bases at V and 6 bases at J, with 20 bases between. The CDR3 length is 17 residues. Germline CDR1 reads MGHRA; CDR2 reads YSYEKL. With 60 Vbeta and 13 Jbeta primers, the PCR was carried out. TCRdb keeps only in-frame clones here, not all; method: immunoSEQ multiplex PCR. The repertoire consists of 130,000 to 150,000 clones, with about 82% occurring once and the leading ten covering over 2%. Notes on this clone: Its target is unknown.

The sequence derives from a young man in good health and CMV-seronegative. Sequenced material: PBMCs. This chain connects TRBV4-1 to TRBJ1-1, with D possibly TRBD1 on 5 matching bases. The CDR3 bases are TGCGCCAGCAGCCAAGATAATAGGGCAGGGAAGGGCGCTGAAGCTTTCTTT. This sequence encodes CASSQDNRAGKGAEAFF.